This TCR beta chain emerged from a study of blood T cell repertoires in COVID-19. Produced via immunoSEQ multiplex PCR; TCRdb's table is partial and in-frame only. Counted here are roughly 150,000 clones, approximately 80% occurring once; the ten biggest clones make up roughly 45%. The TCR comes from a human donor in a cohort sampled during active COVID-19. The sample comprised peripheral blood.

The CDR3 reads CASSPGPGNEQFF. CDR3 nucleotide sequence: TGCGCCAGCAGCCCAGGGCCTGGCAATGAGCAGTTCTTC. The V gene is TRBV5-1, the J gene TRBJ2-1; possibly TRBD1 for D (5 bases). V lost 4 bases and J 6 bases, leaving 11 bases between the germline ends. The CDR3 spans 13 residues. Per the germline V gene, CDR1 is SGHRS and CDR2 is YFSETQ.